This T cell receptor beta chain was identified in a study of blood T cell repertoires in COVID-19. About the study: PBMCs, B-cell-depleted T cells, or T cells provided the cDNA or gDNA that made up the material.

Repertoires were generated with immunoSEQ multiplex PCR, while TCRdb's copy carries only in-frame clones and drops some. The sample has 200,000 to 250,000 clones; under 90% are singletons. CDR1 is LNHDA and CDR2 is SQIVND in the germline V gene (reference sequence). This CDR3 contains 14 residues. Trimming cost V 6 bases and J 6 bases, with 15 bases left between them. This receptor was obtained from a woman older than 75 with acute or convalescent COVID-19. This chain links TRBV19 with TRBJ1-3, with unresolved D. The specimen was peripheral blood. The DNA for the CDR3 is TGTGCCAGTAGGCCGGGTCTAACGGAAAACACCATATATTTT. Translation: CASRPGLTENTIYF.